This T cell receptor (beta chain) was sequenced during a study of blood T cell repertoires in COVID-19. TCRdb's copy holds only in-frame clones and misses some; the assay was immunoSEQ multiplex PCR. The sample lists roughly 300,000 clones; about 93% were seen once. The CDR3 extends over 14 amino acids. With 4 bases removed from V and 4 bases from J, the gap between germline ends came to 14 bases. CDR1 is SGHDT and CDR2 is YYEEEE in the germline V gene. The receptor was derived from a woman in her twenties or thirties with COVID-19, enrolled during active disease. This chain links TRBV5-6 with TRBJ1-1; D not certain. The sequencing input was peripheral blood. CDR3 in amino acids: CASSPTFYGTEAFF. The CDR3 bases are TGTGCCAGCAGCCCGACATTTTATGGCACTGAAGCTTTCTTT.